Listed below are T cell receptor beta chains from one sample, sequenced in a study of control samples from healthy donors and cancer patients. Assay: immunoSEQ multiplex PCR; the TCRdb copy retains only in-frame clones and omits some. Altogether 130,000 or so clones are present, roughly 88% being singletons, with the ten largest covering roughly 3.4%. Sequenced: blood. Receptors were obtained from a middle-aged man in good health. CDR3s include the opening cysteine and the closing phenylalanine or tryptophan. D genes are given only for firm matches. Clone size appears in some rows only: once, few, many, or a class for an expanded clone.

clone_size	d_call	v_call	j_call	cdr3_aa	cdr3_nt
NA	NA	TRBV6-1	TRBJ1-2	CASSELREHGYTF	TGTGCCAGCAGTGAACTCCGGGAACATGGCTACACCTTC
NA	TRBD1	TRBV10-1	TRBJ2-3	CASSLRTGIATDTQYF	TGCGCCAGCAGTTTACGGACAGGAATAGCCACAGATACGCAGTATTTT
NA	TRBD1	TRBV24-1	TRBJ2-2	CATESNPGQGGGNTGELFF	TGTGCCACCGAGAGCAACCCGGGACAGGGAGGTGGGAACACCGGGGAGCTGTTTTTT
NA	TRBD1	TRBV5-4	TRBJ1-4	CASSAQGAEVNEKLFF	TGTGCCAGCAGCGCACAGGGGGCCGAGGTTAATGAAAAACTGTTTTTT
once	TRBD1	TRBV10-2	TRBJ1-4	CASSRGQGNEKLFF	TGCGCCAGCAGTAGAGGACAGGGCAATGAAAAACTGTTTTTT
once	NA	TRBV5-8	TRBJ2-5	CASSFDQPRRKWQYF	TGTGCCAGCAGCTTTGATCAGCCCCGCCGGAAGTGGCAGTACTTC
NA	NA	TRBV18	TRBJ1-2	CASSPEEKGGYTF	TGTGCCAGCTCACCAGAGGAAAAAGGAGGCTACACCTTC
NA	NA	TRBV11-1	TRBJ1-1	CASSPGRQNTEAFF	TGTGCCAGCAGTCCTGGACGCCAGAACACTGAAGCTTTCTTT
NA	TRBD2	TRBV15	TRBJ2-2	CATSRVGGTGELFF	TGTGCCACCAGCAGAGTCGGGGGGACCGGGGAGCTGTTTTTT
NA	TRBD1	TRBV28	TRBJ2-3	CASTQGDWADTQYF	TGTGCCAGCACTCAGGGGGATTGGGCAGATACGCAGTATTTT
NA	NA	TRBV28	TRBJ1-6	CASSLPKIGLRGSPLHF	TGTGCCAGCAGTTTACCCAAAATCGGCCTCCGAGGGTCACCCCTCCACTTT
NA	NA	TRBV25-1	TRBJ1-1	CASSESGQMNTEAFF	TGTGCCAGCAGTGAAAGCGGACAGATGAACACTGAAGCTTTCTTT
NA	NA	TRBV12-3/TRBV12-4	TRBJ1-1	CASSPGGRGAFF	TGTGCCAGCAGCCCGGGCGGCAGGGGAGCTTTCTTT
NA	NA	TRBV28	TRBJ1-2	CASRFGGEGYTF	TGTGCCAGTAGATTTGGAGGGGAGGGCTACACCTTC
NA	TRBD1	TRBV10-3	TRBJ1-1	CAISESGTGPMNTEAFF	TGTGCCATCAGTGAGTCTGGGACAGGCCCGATGAACACTGAAGCTTTCTTT
few	NA	TRBV6-5	TRBJ1-3	CASRTTGTGNTIYF	TGTGCCAGCAGGACGACAGGCACCGGAAACACCATATATTTT
NA	NA	TRBV5-1	TRBJ2-5	CASSLDAGRYQETQYF	TGCGCCAGCAGCTTGGACGCGGGAAGGTACCAAGAGACCCAGTACTTC
NA	NA	TRBV30	TRBJ2-2	CAWSGTNQGFSGELFF	TGTGCCTGGAGTGGAACTAACCAGGGTTTTTCCGGGGAGCTGTTTTTT
NA	NA	TRBV10-3	TRBJ1-2	CAISETERKGYTF	TGTGCCATCAGCGAGACCGAACGAAAAGGCTACACCTTC
NA	NA	TRBV15	TRBJ2-5	CATSRDLGRQETQYF	TGTGCCACCAGCAGAGACCTAGGACGTCAGGAGACCCAGTACTTC
NA	NA	TRBV19	TRBJ2-3	CASERQGTDTQYF	TGTGCCAGCGAAAGACAGGGCACAGATACGCAGTATTTT
NA	NA	TRBV7-3	TRBJ2-5	CASSQQSGVQETQYF	TGTGCCAGCAGCCAGCAAAGTGGGGTTCAAGAGACCCAGTACTTC
NA	NA	TRBV10-3	TRBJ2-7	CAIRELSGDEQYF	TGTGCCATCAGAGAGTTAAGTGGGGACGAGCAGTACTTC
NA	TRBD1	TRBV12-5	TRBJ2-4	CASGPPGTENIQYF	TGTGCTAGTGGCCCCCCCGGGACAGAAAACATTCAGTACTTC